Below, one T cell receptor (beta chain) is given with its context. The sample comes from a study of blood T cell repertoires in COVID-19. Study-level information: Specimens from acute and convalescent COVID-19 originated in the United States, Italy and Spain. PBMCs, B-cell-depleted T cells, or T cells provided the cDNA or gDNA that made up the material.

Germline V gene lookup returns CDR1 SEHNR and CDR2 FQNEAQ (reference sequence). J was trimmed by 0 bases and V by 4 bases; bases with no gene match: 11. The CDR3 has 18 residues. In the study's own analysis: Amplification from reference gene primers served as the basis for estimated nucleated cell counts. The table came from immunoSEQ multiplex PCR; TCRdb's copy has only in-frame clones and leaves some out. The DNA was the basis for D and trimming; V, J and clone size are from that table. The sample has about 210,000 clones, 80% to 90% seen once. The specimen was peripheral blood. The source is a woman aged 45 to 65 with active or convalescent COVID-19. The chain links TRBV7-9 to TRBJ2-1; 8 bases line up with TRBD2. CDR3 sequence (DNA): TGTGCCAGCAGCTCCCGGGTCCCCAGCGGGAGCTCCTACAATGAGCAGTTCTTC. As protein: CASSSRVPSGSSYNEQFF.